Listed here are 4 T cell receptor beta chains from one sample, sequenced in a study of T cell responses to AZD1222 COVID-19 vaccine. Sequenced by immunoSEQ multiplex PCR; TCRdb stores in-frame clones only, minus some. The sample includes 69,000 or so clones, 88% of them seen just once. Source: peripheral blood, taken 28 days after the second dose of the MenACWY control vaccine. The receptors here all came from an adult who received the MenACWY meningococcal vaccine as a control.

The count of this clone is one. This chain joins TRBV5-1 and TRBJ1-2; tentative D call: TRBD1 (5 bases). Germline CDR1 is SGHRS and CDR2 is YFSETQ. CDR3 size: 10 residues. CDR3 nucleotides: TGCGTACCCGGGGGCTATGGCTACACCTTC. Translation: CVPGGYGYTF.

V and J are TRBV7-2 and TRBJ2-1; TRBD2 might be the D (5 bases). Germline V gene lookup returns CDR1 SGHTA and CDR2 FQGNSA. The CDR3 loop spans 13 amino acids. Trimming cost V 7 bases and J 3 bases, with 10 bases left between them. The CDR3 DNA sequence: TGTGCCAGCACCGGTACTAGCTACAATGAGCAGTTCTTC. Its translation: CASTGTSYNEQFF.

The rearrangement links TRBV5-1 to TRBJ2-3; TRBD2 matches 11 bases. Germline V gene data show CDR1 as SGHRS and CDR2 as YFSETQ. Germline trimming cut 4 bases from V and 6 bases from J; bases unmatched to any gene: 10. The CDR3 is made up of 16 amino acids. The CDR3 loop is CASSAGLAGGYDTQYF. CDR3 sequence (DNA): TGCGCCAGCAGCGCGGGGTTAGCGGGGGGGTACGATACGCAGTATTTT.

The chain carries TRBV5-1 and TRBJ2-2; D not certain. Germline V gene sequence: CDR1 SGHRS, CDR2 YFSETQ. CDR3 length: 16 residues. V gave up 0 bases and J gave up 0 bases, with 9 bases separating them. CDR3 region: CASSLGLIANTGELFF. The CDR3 DNA is TGCGCCAGCAGCTTGGGCCTAATCGCGAACACCGGGGAGCTGTTTTTT. Full variable domain (missing parts from reference TRBV5-1 and TRBJ2-2): KAGVTQTPRYLIKTRGQQVTLSCSPISGHRSVSWYQQTPGQGLQFLFEYFSETQRNKGNFPGRFSGRQFSNSRSEMNVSTLELGDSALYLCASSLGLIANTGELFFGEGSRLTVL.